The rows below give T cell receptor beta chains drawn from one sample of a study of blood T cell repertoires in COVID-19. Here immunoSEQ multiplex PCR was the method, and the copy in TCRdb shows in-frame clones only, minus some. Among fewer than 150,000 clones, about 84% were seen once, and the ten largest hold 1.5% to 2%. Material for sequencing was PBMCs or T cells enriched from blood (not recorded which). The receptors stem from a woman younger than 35 who had been exposed to COVID-19. Both conserved end residues are part of each CDR3. D genes are given only for firm matches. Size is stated for part of the rows, as once, few or many counts, or as a class when the clone is expanded.

>TRBJ2-1|TRBV10-1|TRBD2|NA
TGCGCCAGCCAACTCTCGGTAGCGGGGTACAGCTCCTACAATGAGCAGTTCTTC
CASQLSVAGYSSYNEQFF
>TRBJ2-2|TRBV29-1|NA|NA
TGCAGCGTTGGGACTCCGAACACCGGGGAGCTGTTTTTT
CSVGTPNTGELFF
>TRBJ1-2|TRBV7-9|NA|NA
TGTGCCAGCAGCTTTGGACAGGGCTACACCTTC
CASSFGQGYTF
>TRBJ2-3|TRBV5-1|NA|NA
TGCGCCAGCAGCTTGGTTCAGTTTGGCACAGATACGCAGTATTTT
CASSLVQFGTDTQYF
>TRBJ1-2|TRBV19|NA|once
TGTGCCAGTTCAAGTCTACCTAACTATGGCTACACCTTC
CASSSLPNYGYTF
>TRBJ1-6|TRBV7-8|NA|NA
TGTGCCAGCAGCTTAGACTCGAGAGCCTCACCCCTCCACTTT
CASSLDSRASPLHF
>TRBJ2-3|TRBV28|NA|NA
TGTGCCAGCAGTTACCCTCAACAGACGCGGGGTACGCAGTATTTT
CASSYPQQTRGTQYF
>TRBJ2-3|TRBV4-1|NA|few
TGCGCCAGCAGCCCCGGGACTGTGAGCACAGATACGCAGTATTTT
CASSPGTVSTDTQYF
>TRBJ1-5|TRBV28|TRBD1|NA
TGTGCCAGCAGTCCCCGGACAGGGGCCGTCCTATACAATCAGCCCCAGCATTTT
CASSPRTGAVLYNQPQHF
>TRBJ1-1|TRBV30|TRBD1|NA
TGTGCCTGGGGGACAGGCGTAGGGCTATACACTGAAGCTTTCTTT
CAWGTGVGLYTEAFF